The sequence of this T cell receptor (beta chain) was determined in a study of T cell responses to AZD1222 COVID-19 vaccine. Study results and caveats: Mostly white British, mostly female donors; authors suggested clonal diversity may be underestimated.

A note on this clone: Its antigen is currently unknown.

TCRdb's table, derived via immunoSEQ multiplex PCR, lists solely in-frame clones and lacks some. The data show approximately 180,000 clones, with 88% seen just once and around 7.9% held by the top ten. This clonotype was obtained from an adult in good health. The sample in question was peripheral blood, obtained on day 0 of AZD1222 vaccination.

The CDR3 sequence is CASSVSDPGAANSPLHF. In DNA form, the CDR3 reads TGTGCCAGCAGTGTCTCGGACCCGGGGGCGGCGAATTCACCCCTCCACTTT. This chain links TRBV6-1 with TRBJ1-6, with D possibly being TRBD1 (6 bases). Trimming removed 4 bases from V and 7 bases from J, with 20 bases in between. The CDR3 has 17 amino acids. CDR1 is MNHNS and CDR2 is SASEGT in the germline V gene.